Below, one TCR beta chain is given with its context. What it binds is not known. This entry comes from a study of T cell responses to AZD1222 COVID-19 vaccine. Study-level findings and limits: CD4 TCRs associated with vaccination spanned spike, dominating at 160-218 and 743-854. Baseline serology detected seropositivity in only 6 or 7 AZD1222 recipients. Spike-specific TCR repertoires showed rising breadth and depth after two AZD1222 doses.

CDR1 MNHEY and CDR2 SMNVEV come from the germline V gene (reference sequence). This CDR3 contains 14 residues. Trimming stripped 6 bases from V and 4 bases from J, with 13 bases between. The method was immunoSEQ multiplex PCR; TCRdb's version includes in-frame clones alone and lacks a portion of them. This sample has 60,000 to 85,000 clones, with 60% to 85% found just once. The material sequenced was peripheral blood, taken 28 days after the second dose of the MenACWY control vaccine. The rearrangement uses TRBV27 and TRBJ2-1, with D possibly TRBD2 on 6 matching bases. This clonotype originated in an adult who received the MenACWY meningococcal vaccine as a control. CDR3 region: CASRGLAQYNEQFF. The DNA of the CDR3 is TGTGCCAGCAGAGGTCTAGCGCAGTACAATGAGCAGTTCTTC.